These T cell receptor beta chains were read from a single sample in a study of blood T cells in healthy people across ages. TCRdb re-analysed the 5' RACE reads in MiXCR, keeping a single row per CDR3 protein. The table lists roughly 640,000 distinct CDR3 sequences, 25% to 35% of them singletons. Sequencing was performed on blood. All receptors derive from a woman older than 75 in good health. CDR3s include the opening cysteine and the closing phenylalanine or tryptophan. A D gene is named only where the DNA matches it firmly. Some rows mark clone size as missing; the rest say once, few, many or name a class of expanded clone.

>many|-|TRBJ1-6|TRBV4-2
CASSAEGVSPLHF
TGTGCCAGCAGCGCCGAGGGAGTCTCACCCCTCCACTTT
>-|-|TRBJ1-6|TRBV10-3
CAISESGEGIPPLHF
TGTGCCATCAGTGAGTCCGGAGAAGGGATTCCACCCCTCCACTTT
>-|-|TRBJ2-7|TRBV7-8
CASSSDSRPYEQYF
TGTGCCAGCAGCTCGGACAGTAGGCCCTACGAGCAGTACTTC
>few|TRBD2|TRBJ2-7|TRBV20-1
CSARRLAVNYEQYF
TGCAGTGCTAGAAGACTAGCGGTAAACTACGAGCAGTACTTC
>few|-|TRBJ1-1|TRBV4-1
CASSLRENRNTVAFF
TGCGCCAGCAGCCTAAGGGAGAACAGGAACACTGTAGCTTTCTTT
>many|TRBD1|TRBJ2-1|TRBV5-1
CASSFRTGQGNEQFF
TGCGCCAGCAGCTTCAGGACCGGACAGGGGAATGAGCAGTTCTTC
>-|TRBD1|TRBJ1-1|TRBV7-9
CASSLDRGGDEAFF
TGTGCCAGCAGCTTAGACAGGGGCGGGGATGAAGCTTTCTTT
>-|-|TRBJ1-4|TRBV7-9
CASSLGEEKLFF
TGTGCCAGCAGTTTGGGGGAAGAAAAACTGTTTTTT
>many|-|TRBJ2-1|TRBV5-6
CASSLDSEQFF
TGTGCCAGCAGCTTGGACAGTGAGCAGTTCTTC
>-|-|TRBJ1-1|TRBV30
CAWSPSGRAFF
TGTGCCTGGAGTCCTTCGGGGCGGGCTTTCTTT
>many|TRBD1|TRBJ1-2|TRBV25-1
CASTGTGSGGYTF
TGTGCCAGCACCGGGACAGGGTCGGGTGGCTACACCTTC
>many|-|TRBJ1-2|TRBV5-1
CASSFGTGVNYGYTF
TGCGCCAGCAGCTTCGGTACGGGCGTTAACTATGGCTACACCTTC
>-|-|TRBJ1-5|TRBV18
CASSPPPGINQPQHF
TGTGCCAGCTCACCACCGCCGGGGATCAATCAGCCCCAGCATTTT
>many|TRBD1|TRBJ2-3|TRBV12-3/TRBV12-4
CASRGQFSTDTQYF
TGTGCCAGCAGGGGACAGTTTAGCACAGATACGCAGTATTTT
>-|-|TRBJ1-4|TRBV30
CAWSFFGTYEKLFF
TGTGCCTGGAGTTTCTTCGGGACGTATGAAAAACTGTTTTTT
>-|TRBD1|TRBJ1-1|TRBV9
CASSGGTERFSPEAFF
TGTGCCAGCAGCGGCGGGACAGAGAGGTTTTCCCCTGAAGCTTTCTTT
>many|-|TRBJ2-5|TRBV3-2
CASSQDRGQIIEYF
TGTGCCAGCAGCCAAGATCGGGGACAGATTATCGAGTACTTC
>many|-|TRBJ2-3|TRBV20-1
CSARPDDTQYF
TGCAGTGCTAGGCCCGACGATACGCAGTATTTT
>few|-|TRBJ1-6|TRBV6-6
CASSSTRRDSPLHF
TGTGCCAGCAGCTCTACTCGAAGAGATTCACCCCTCCACTTT
>many|-|TRBJ1-5|TRBV6-1
CASRRTDPNQPQHF
TGTGCCAGCAGGCGGACCGACCCCAATCAGCCCCAGCATTTT
>-|-|TRBJ2-3|TRBV6-4
CASSPGAGGTDTQYF
TGTGCCAGCAGCCCCGGAGCAGGGGGGACAGATACGCAGTATTTT
>-|TRBD1|TRBJ1-1|TRBV12-3/TRBV12-4
CASSLGTGGGTEAFF
TGTGCCAGCAGTTTGGGGACAGGTGGGGGCACTGAAGCTTTCTTT
>once|-|TRBJ1-1|TRBV27
CASSLSMGGNTEAFF
TGTGCCAGCAGTTTATCGATGGGGGGGAACACTGAAGCTTTCTTT
>many|TRBD1|TRBJ2-1|TRBV12-3/TRBV12-4
CASSRDRANEQFF
TGTGCCAGCAGTCGGGACAGGGCTAATGAGCAGTTCTTC
>-|-|TRBJ2-2|TRBV30
CAWRGGGAGTGELFF
TGTGCCTGGAGAGGGGGGGGCGCAGGCACCGGGGAGCTGTTTTTT
>-|TRBD2|TRBJ2-3|TRBV5-1
CASSSGGAADTQYF
TGCGCCAGCAGCTCCGGGGGGGCAGCAGATACGCAGTATTTT
>-|-|TRBJ1-5|TRBV6-5
CASKERGGSQPQHF
TGTGCCAGCAAAGAGAGGGGCGGGAGTCAGCCCCAGCATTTT
>once|-|TRBJ2-3|TRBV9
CACSEGGRVSTDTQYF
TGTGCCTGCAGCGAGGGGGGACGGGTAAGCACAGATACGCAGTATTTT